Listed below are T cell receptor beta chains from one sample, sequenced in a study of cytomegalovirus exposure and HLA in healthy donors. The method was immunoSEQ multiplex PCR; TCRdb's version includes in-frame clones alone and lacks a portion of them. The table shows roughly 190,000 clones, with about 85% occurring only once. Sequenced sample: PBMCs. These receptors were collected from a woman in her fifties or sixties in good health and CMV-seropositive. Both conserved end residues are trimmed from each CDR3. Fields, in order: J gene, V gene, D gene, CDR3 protein. D genes are given only for firm matches.

J gene: TRBJ2-1; V gene: TRBV2; D gene: NA; CDR3 protein: ASNRVDEQF
J gene: TRBJ1-6; V gene: TRBV19; D gene: TRBD1; CDR3 protein: ASNFRDRPSPLH
J gene: TRBJ2-1; V gene: TRBV7-7; D gene: TRBD2; CDR3 protein: ASSLAGGNNEQF
J gene: TRBJ2-6; V gene: TRBV5-4; D gene: TRBD1; CDR3 protein: ASRRTGTSSGANVLT
J gene: TRBJ1-1; V gene: TRBV7-9; D gene: NA; CDR3 protein: ASSLTGPTEAF
J gene: TRBJ2-7; V gene: TRBV25-1; D gene: NA; CDR3 protein: ASSDLGTYEQY
J gene: TRBJ2-1; V gene: TRBV9; D gene: TRBD2; CDR3 protein: ASSVAGPTSGWGVDEQF
J gene: TRBJ1-1; V gene: TRBV27; D gene: TRBD1; CDR3 protein: ASSLDRGTEAF
J gene: TRBJ1-2; V gene: TRBV11-2; D gene: NA; CDR3 protein: ASSTLQGNPLNYGYT
J gene: TRBJ2-7; V gene: TRBV20-1; D gene: NA; CDR3 protein: SASNRGEQY
J gene: TRBJ2-3; V gene: TRBV5-1; D gene: TRBD2; CDR3 protein: ASFGGLAGLDTQY
J gene: TRBJ1-6; V gene: TRBV5-1; D gene: NA; CDR3 protein: ASSLAVADGSYNSPLH
J gene: TRBJ2-7; V gene: TRBV5-4; D gene: TRBD2; CDR3 protein: ASSQASSGVGWEQY
J gene: TRBJ1-6; V gene: TRBV6-5; D gene: TRBD1; CDR3 protein: ASGRQGNSPLH
J gene: TRBJ2-2; V gene: TRBV19; D gene: TRBD1; CDR3 protein: ASSIKGQGPGELF
J gene: TRBJ1-1; V gene: TRBV19; D gene: TRBD1; CDR3 protein: ASSGQGFGEAF
J gene: TRBJ2-3; V gene: TRBV19; D gene: TRBD1; CDR3 protein: ASSRRQGQGDTQY
J gene: TRBJ2-2; V gene: TRBV11-2; D gene: TRBD1; CDR3 protein: ASSLAGQGFFGELF
J gene: TRBJ1-1; V gene: TRBV28; D gene: TRBD1; CDR3 protein: ASSRDRVAEAF
J gene: TRBJ1-1; V gene: TRBV9; D gene: NA; CDR3 protein: ASSVSGGLNTEAF
J gene: TRBJ2-5; V gene: TRBV7-9; D gene: TRBD2; CDR3 protein: ASSLAGEGTQY
J gene: TRBJ2-7; V gene: TRBV11-2; D gene: TRBD2; CDR3 protein: ASSSDAGLAVPSW